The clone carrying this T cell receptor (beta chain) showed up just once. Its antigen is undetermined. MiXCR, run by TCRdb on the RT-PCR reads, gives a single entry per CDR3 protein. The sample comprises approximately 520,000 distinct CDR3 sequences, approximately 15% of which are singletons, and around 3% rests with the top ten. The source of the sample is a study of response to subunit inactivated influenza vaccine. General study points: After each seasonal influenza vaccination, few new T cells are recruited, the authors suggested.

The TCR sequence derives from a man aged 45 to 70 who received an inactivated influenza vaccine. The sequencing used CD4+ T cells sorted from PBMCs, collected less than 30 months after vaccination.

CDR3 DNA sequence: TGTGCCAGTAGTACAGACTGGAGGGAAGAGACCCAGTACTTC. Encoded protein: CASSTDWREETQYF. V is TRBV19 and J is TRBJ2-5; D possibly corresponds to TRBD2 (6 bases). Trimming pared 4 bases from V and 3 bases from J, leaving 12 bases between. CDR3 length equals 14 residues. Germline CDR1 LNHDA, CDR2 SQIVND (reference sequence).